This is a list of T cell receptor beta chains from one sample in a study of blood T cell repertoires in COVID-19. The data were produced by immunoSEQ multiplex PCR, yet TCRdb's version contains in-frame clones alone and is incomplete. This table has about 75,000 clones, 88% appearing once. The source material was peripheral blood. The receptors originated from a human donor in a cohort sampled during active COVID-19. Each CDR3 is given with its conserved first and last residue. A D gene is named only where the DNA matches it firmly. Part of the rows lack a size; the others show once, few, many or a class for expanded clones.

>TRBV5-1|once|TRBJ2-1|TRBD2
TGCGCCAGCAGCTTCGGTCTGTCGGGACTAGCGGGGAACAATGAGCAGTTCTTC
CASSFGLSGLAGNNEQFF
>TRBV6-6|-|TRBJ1-1|TRBD1
TGTGCCAGCAGCAACATTCCGGGACAGGGAGTCACTGAAGCTTTCTTT
CASSNIPGQGVTEAFF
>TRBV27|-|TRBJ1-1|TRBD1
TGTGCCAGCAGTTTACGTGACCGAGGACAGGGATCGTTTGAAGCTTTCTTT
CASSLRDRGQGSFEAFF
>TRBV28|-|TRBJ2-7|TRBD1
TGTGCCAGCAGTTTAAGACAGGGGAGGCACGAGCAGTACTTC
CASSLRQGRHEQYF
>TRBV18|-|TRBJ1-5|-
TGTGCCAGCTCACAACAGGGTACCCCATCAGAGCCCCAGCATTTT
CASSQQGTPSEPQHF
>TRBV5-1|-|TRBJ2-2|TRBD2
TGCGCCAGCAGCTTGTTAACTAGCGGGAGAGGTGGGGAGCTGTTTTTT
CASSLLTSGRGGELFF
>TRBV20-1|-|TRBJ2-2|TRBD1
TGCAGTGCTAGTGCCGGGACAGGGGGCACCGGGGAGCTGTTTTTT
CSASAGTGGTGELFF
>TRBV28|-|TRBJ1-5|-
TGTGCCAGCAGGACTGGGTCAATCAATCAGCCCCAGCATTTT
CASRTGSINQPQHF
>TRBV4-1|-|TRBJ2-3|TRBD1
TGCGCCAGCAGTCTATTTTCCGGGACAGGGTATCCAGATACGCAGTATTTT
CASSLFSGTGYPDTQYF
>TRBV30|-|TRBJ2-3|TRBD2
TGTGCCTGGGGGAGACTAGCGGGAGCCGGGGATACGCAGTATTTT
CAWGRLAGAGDTQYF
>TRBV29-1|-|TRBJ1-2|-
TGCAGCGTGTGGGGGACTAATGGCTACACCTTC
CSVWGTNGYTF
>TRBV2|-|TRBJ2-5|-
TGTGCCAGCAGTGGACGGGGTGGCGAGACCCAGTACTTC
CASSGRGGETQYF
>TRBV10-3|-|TRBJ1-1|-
TGTGCCATCAGTGAGAGAAGGGACATTTACACTGAAGCTTTCTTT
CAISERRDIYTEAFF
>TRBV2|-|TRBJ2-5|TRBD1
TGTGCCAGCAGTTTGGACAGGGGTCATGAGACCCAGTACTTC
CASSLDRGHETQYF
>TRBV6-5|-|TRBJ1-4|TRBD1
TGTGCCAGCAGCCCCGGGACAGCCGGCAGTGAAAAACTGTTTTTT
CASSPGTAGSEKLFF
>TRBV5-1|-|TRBJ1-6|TRBD1
TGCGCCAGCAGCCCCGGACAGGGGAGTTCACCCCTCCACTTT
CASSPGQGSSPLHF
>TRBV7-2|-|TRBJ2-1|TRBD2
TGTGCCAGCAGCTTAGGGGACCTGGCTAGCGGGAGGATAAATGAGCAGTTCTTC
CASSLGDLASGRINEQFF
>TRBV30|-|TRBJ1-2|-
TGTGCCTGCAGACAGTCTAACTATGGCTACACCTTC
CACRQSNYGYTF
>TRBV7-7|-|TRBJ2-3|TRBD2
TGTGCCAGCAGCCCTTTCGGGGTAGCGGGAGGCAGCCTCTCAGATACGCAGTATTTT
CASSPFGVAGGSLSDTQYF
>TRBV19|once|TRBJ1-5|-
TGTGCCAGTAGTGTGGGAGGTAGCAATCAGCCCCAGCATTTT
CASSVGGSNQPQHF
>TRBV3-1/TRBV3-2|once|TRBJ1-6|TRBD1
TGTGCCAGCAGCCAAGTTCGCGCTGCGACAGGGTCGAGCTCCTATAATTCACCCCTCCACTTT
CASSQVRAATGSSSYNSPLHF
>TRBV9|-|TRBJ1-3|-
TGTGCCAGCAGCGTAGAGCCAGGACTCGGAAACACCATATATTTT
CASSVEPGLGNTIYF
>TRBV15|-|TRBJ2-4|-
TGTGCCACCAGCCCCCGGGATTTAGCCAAAAACATTCAGTACTTC
CATSPRDLAKNIQYF
>TRBV12-3/TRBV12-4|once|TRBJ1-2|-
TGTGCCAGCAGTTTAGCGGCAGGTTACCACACCTTC
CASSLAAGYHTF
>TRBV6-6|few|TRBJ2-7|-
TGTGCCACCTCATATGGAGTTCGGTACGAGCAGTACTTC
CATSYGVRYEQYF
>TRBV15|-|TRBJ1-6|-
TGTGCCACCAGCAGAGGGCAGAATAATTCACCCCTCCACTTT
CATSRGQNNSPLHF
>TRBV7-2|-|TRBJ1-4|TRBD1
TGTGCCAGCAGCTTATACAGGGGGTCTAATGAAAAACTGTTTTTT
CASSLYRGSNEKLFF
>TRBV3-1/TRBV3-2|-|TRBJ2-5|-
TGTGCCAGCAGCCAGATAGCGGAGACCCAGTACTTC
CASSQIAETQYF
>TRBV5-1|once|TRBJ2-3|TRBD2
TGCGCCAGCAGCTTGGTGATAAGCGGGAGTTCCGCAGATACGCAGTATTTT
CASSLVISGSSADTQYF
>TRBV9|-|TRBJ2-2|TRBD2
TGTGCCAGCAGCGTAGGGAGTAGCGGGGGAGTCGGGGAGCTGTTTTTT
CASSVGSSGGVGELFF
>TRBV7-8|once|TRBJ1-1|TRBD1
TGTGCCAGCAGCGTCCGGGACAGAATAACTGAAGCTTTCTTT
CASSVRDRITEAFF
>TRBV6-2/TRBV6-3|-|TRBJ2-2|-
TGTGCCAGCAGTTACGACATAACGAACACCGGGGAGCTGTTTTTT
CASSYDITNTGELFF
>TRBV4-1|-|TRBJ1-2|TRBD1
TGCGCCAGCAGCCAACCCCGGGACAGGAGCTATGGCTACACCTTC
CASSQPRDRSYGYTF
>TRBV9|once|TRBJ2-1|TRBD1
TGTGCCAGCAGCCAGACGGGACAGGGGGGTAATGAGCAGTTCTTC
CASSQTGQGGNEQFF
>TRBV5-1|-|TRBJ1-1|TRBD1
TGCGCCAGCAGCTTCGACAGGGAAAACACTGAAGCTTTCTTT
CASSFDRENTEAFF
>TRBV27|-|TRBJ1-1|TRBD1
TGTGCCAGCAGTCCGGGACAGGGACGGGGCACTGAAGCTTTCTTT
CASSPGQGRGTEAFF
>TRBV2|-|TRBJ1-1|-
TGTGCCAGCAGATATCAGGGAAACACTGAAGCTTTCTTT
CASRYQGNTEAFF
>TRBV7-2|-|TRBJ2-7|-
TGTGCCAGCAGCTTACTTGGGCTAGCGTCCGGCGAGCAGTACTTC
CASSLLGLASGEQYF
>TRBV30|-|TRBJ2-3|TRBD2
TGTGCCTGGAGTGTCGGGGGGACTACGCAGTATTTT
CAWSVGGTTQYF
>TRBV27|-|TRBJ2-1|TRBD2
TGTGCCAGCAGTTTATCTAGCGGGGCCTACAATGAGCAGTTCTTC
CASSLSSGAYNEQFF
>TRBV4-2|-|TRBJ1-5|TRBD1
TGTGCCAGCAGCCCGTGGACAGGTCAGTCCCGGCGGGCCCAGCATTTT
CASSPWTGQSRRAQHF
>TRBV30|few|TRBJ1-2|TRBD1
TGTGCCTGGAGCAGGTGGCAGGGGGCCTCTGGCTATGGCTACACCTTC
CAWSRWQGASGYGYTF
>TRBV6-5|-|TRBJ1-2|-
TGTGCCAGCAGCCCCAGGCAGGGAAACTATGGCTACACCTTC
CASSPRQGNYGYTF
>TRBV7-8|-|TRBJ2-6|-
TGTGCCAGCACCCCACCTAGGGGTGGGGCCAACGTCCTGACTTTC
CASTPPRGGANVLTF
>TRBV11-3|-|TRBJ1-1|TRBD1
TGTGCCAGCAGCCGCACGGGACAGGGGGCTGGGGCTGAAGCTTTCTTT
CASSRTGQGAGAEAFF
>TRBV10-3|-|TRBJ2-3|-
TGTGCCATCAGTGAGGAAGCTAGCACAGATACGCAGTATTTT
CAISEEASTDTQYF
>TRBV6-5|-|TRBJ2-1|-
TGTGCCAGCTCAAACCTATATGAGCAGTTCTTC
CASSNLYEQFF
>TRBV9|-|TRBJ1-5|-
TGTGCCAGCAGCGTAGGTCAGAATAGCAATCAGCCCCAGCATTTT
CASSVGQNSNQPQHF